This TCR beta chain was sequenced during a study of blood T cells in healthy people across ages. Overall study results and limits: More naive CD4+ cells and higher diversity marked long-lived donors relative to aged donors.

The second PCR ran about 6 to 11 cycles with a sample-barcoded 5' primer and J-beta primers. TCRdb reprocessed the 5' RACE reads via MiXCR and lists one record per CDR3 protein. The repertoire has about 730,000 distinct CDR3 sequences, 40% to 45% of them found once; the top ten carry approximately 22%. This CDR3 comprises 18 residues. Germline-derived CDR1 and CDR2 are SGHTA and FQGNSA. V was pared by 5 bases and J by 0 bases, with 21 bases between. Each sample had at least 6.5 million PBMCs isolated. RNA extraction gave at least 5.5 micrograms of total RNA per sample. Of note for this clonotype: The antigen is not known.

The chain couples TRBV7-2 to TRBJ2-3; possibly TRBD2 for D (6 bases). Sequenced: blood. The TCR was taken from a woman in her sixties in good health. This CDR3 reads CASSHAAAGSTSTDTQYF. CDR3 in DNA: TGTGCCAGCAGCCACGCTGCGGCGGGGAGTACTAGCACAGATACGCAGTATTTT.